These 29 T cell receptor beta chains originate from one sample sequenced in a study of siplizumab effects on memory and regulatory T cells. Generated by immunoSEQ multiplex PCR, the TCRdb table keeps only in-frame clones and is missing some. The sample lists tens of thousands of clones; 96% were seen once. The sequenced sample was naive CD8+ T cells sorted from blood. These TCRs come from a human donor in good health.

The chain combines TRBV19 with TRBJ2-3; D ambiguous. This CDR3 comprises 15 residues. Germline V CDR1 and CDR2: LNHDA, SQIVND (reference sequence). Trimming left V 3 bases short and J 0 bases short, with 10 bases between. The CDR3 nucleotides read TGTGCCAGTAGTATTACTCTAGGGAGCACAGATACGCAGTATTTT. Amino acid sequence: CASSITLGSTDTQYF.

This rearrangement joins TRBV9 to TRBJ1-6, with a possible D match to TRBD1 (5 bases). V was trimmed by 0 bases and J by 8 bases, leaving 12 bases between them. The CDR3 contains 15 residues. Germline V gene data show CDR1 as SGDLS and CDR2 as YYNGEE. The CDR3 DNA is TGTGCCAGCAGCGTAGGCGGGGGGGAGGATTCACCCCTCCACTTT. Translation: CASSVGGGEDSPLHF.

As DNA, the CDR3 is TGTGCCAGCAGTGAGGGGAACACTGAAGCTTTCTTT. Residues: CASSEGNTEAFF. The V call is TRBV2, the J call TRBJ1-1; D not resolved. The germline V gene has CDR1 SNHLY and CDR2 FYNNEI. The CDR3 covers 12 residues. V shed 3 bases and J shed 1 base, with 3 bases lying between them.

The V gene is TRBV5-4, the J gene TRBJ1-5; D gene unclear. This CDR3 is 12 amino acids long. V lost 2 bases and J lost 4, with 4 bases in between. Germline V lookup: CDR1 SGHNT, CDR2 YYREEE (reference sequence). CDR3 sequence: CASSFPNQPQHF. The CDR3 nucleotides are TGTGCCAGCAGCTTCCCAAATCAGCCCCAGCATTTT.

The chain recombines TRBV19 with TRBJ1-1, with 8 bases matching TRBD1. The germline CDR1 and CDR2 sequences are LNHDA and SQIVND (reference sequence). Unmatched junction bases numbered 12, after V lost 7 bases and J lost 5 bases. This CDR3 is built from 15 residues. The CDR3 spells CASILGTGGVTEAFF. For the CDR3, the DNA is TGTGCCAGTATTCTAGGAACAGGGGGTGTGACTGAAGCTTTCTTT. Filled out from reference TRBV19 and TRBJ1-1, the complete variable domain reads DGGITQSPKYLFRKEGQNVTLSCEQNLNHDAMYWYRQDPGQGLRLIYYSQIVNDFQKGDIAEGYSVSREKKESFPLTVTSAQKNPTAFYLCASILGTGGVTEAFFGQGTRLTVV.

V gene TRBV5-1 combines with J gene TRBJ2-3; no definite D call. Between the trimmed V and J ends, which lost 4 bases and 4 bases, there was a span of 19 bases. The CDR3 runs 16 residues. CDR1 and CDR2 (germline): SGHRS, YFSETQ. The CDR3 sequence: CASSEALQLAPDTQYF. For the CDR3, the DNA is TGCGCCAGCAGCGAGGCCTTGCAGCTCGCTCCAGATACGCAGTATTTT.

CDR3 region: CATGGGMSYTF. The CDR3 nucleotides are TGTGCCACCGGGGGGGGGATGAGCTACACCTTC. V and J are TRBV6-4 and TRBJ1-2; the D gene is possibly TRBD1 (5 bases). CDR3 length: 11 amino acids. CDR1 MRHNA and CDR2 SNTAGT come from the germline V gene. V was cut by 10 bases and J by 9 bases, with 15 bases left in between.

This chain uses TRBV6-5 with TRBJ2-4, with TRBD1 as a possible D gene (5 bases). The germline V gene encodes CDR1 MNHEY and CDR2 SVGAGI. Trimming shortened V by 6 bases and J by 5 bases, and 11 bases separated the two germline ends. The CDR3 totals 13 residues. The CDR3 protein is CASRDSLQNIQYF. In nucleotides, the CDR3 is TGTGCCAGCAGAGACAGTCTTCAAAACATTCAGTACTTC.

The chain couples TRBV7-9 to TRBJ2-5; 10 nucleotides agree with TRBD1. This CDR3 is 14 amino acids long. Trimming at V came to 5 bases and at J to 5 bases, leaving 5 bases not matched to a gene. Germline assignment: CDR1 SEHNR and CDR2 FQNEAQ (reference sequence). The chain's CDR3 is CASSPRDRGETQYF. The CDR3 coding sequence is TGTGCCAGCAGCCCCCGGGACAGGGGTGAGACCCAGTACTTC.

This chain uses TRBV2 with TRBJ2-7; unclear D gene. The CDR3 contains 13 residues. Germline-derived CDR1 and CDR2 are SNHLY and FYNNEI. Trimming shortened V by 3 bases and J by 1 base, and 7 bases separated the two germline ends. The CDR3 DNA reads TGTGCCAGCAGTGACGGCCCTTCCTACGAGCAGTACTTC. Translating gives CASSDGPSYEQYF.

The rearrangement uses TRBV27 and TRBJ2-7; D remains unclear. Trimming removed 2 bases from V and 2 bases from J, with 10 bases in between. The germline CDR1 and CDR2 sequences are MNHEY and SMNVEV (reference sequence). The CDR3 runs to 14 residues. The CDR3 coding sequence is TGTGCCAGCAGTTTAGGTGGTCCTCCCTACGAGCAGTACTTC. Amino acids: CASSLGGPPYEQYF.

CDR3 loop: CASSRRDSYEQYF. The CDR3 DNA reads TGTGCCAGCAGCCGGAGGGACTCCTACGAGCAGTACTTC. The chain employs TRBV7-9 and TRBJ2-7, with D possibly matching TRBD2 (6 bases). There are 13 residues in the CDR3. The germline CDR1 and CDR2 sequences are SEHNR and FQNEAQ (reference sequence). V dropped 5 bases and J dropped 0 bases, with 8 bases sitting between them.

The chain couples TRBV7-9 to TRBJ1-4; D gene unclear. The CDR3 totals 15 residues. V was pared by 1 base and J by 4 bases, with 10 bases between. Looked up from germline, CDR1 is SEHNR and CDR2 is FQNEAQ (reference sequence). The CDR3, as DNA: TGTGCCAGCAGCTTAGAGGAGGAGTTTAATGAAAAACTGTTTTTT. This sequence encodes CASSLEEEFNEKLFF.

CDR3 residues: CASSQVGGVMKETQYF. CDR3 DNA sequence: TGCGCCAGCAGCCAAGTTGGAGGGGTAATGAAAGAGACCCAGTACTTC. The V gene is TRBV4-1, the J gene TRBJ2-5, with D perhaps matching TRBD2 (6 bases). CDR1 is MGHRA, CDR2 YSYEKL, per germline. Between the trimmed V and J ends, which lost 1 base and 3 bases, there was a span of 15 bases. The CDR3 consists of 16 residues.

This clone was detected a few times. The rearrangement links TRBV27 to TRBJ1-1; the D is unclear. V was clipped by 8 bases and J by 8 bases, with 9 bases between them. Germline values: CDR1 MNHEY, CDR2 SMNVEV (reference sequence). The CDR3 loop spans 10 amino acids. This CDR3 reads CASGELEAFF. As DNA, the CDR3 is TGTGCCAGCGGAGAGCTCGAAGCTTTCTTT.

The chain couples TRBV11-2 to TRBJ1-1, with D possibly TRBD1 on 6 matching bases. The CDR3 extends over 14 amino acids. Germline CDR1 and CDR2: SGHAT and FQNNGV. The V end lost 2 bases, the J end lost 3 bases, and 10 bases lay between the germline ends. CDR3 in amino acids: CASSLQGTYTEAFF. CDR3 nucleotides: TGTGCCAGCAGCTTACAGGGGACGTACACTGAAGCTTTCTTT.

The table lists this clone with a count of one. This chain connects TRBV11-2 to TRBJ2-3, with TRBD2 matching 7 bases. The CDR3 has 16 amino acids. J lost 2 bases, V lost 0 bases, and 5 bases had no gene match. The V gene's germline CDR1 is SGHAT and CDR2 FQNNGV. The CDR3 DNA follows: TGTGCCAGCAGCTTAGATGCTAGCGGATTCACAGATACGCAGTATTTT. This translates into CASSLDASGFTDTQYF.

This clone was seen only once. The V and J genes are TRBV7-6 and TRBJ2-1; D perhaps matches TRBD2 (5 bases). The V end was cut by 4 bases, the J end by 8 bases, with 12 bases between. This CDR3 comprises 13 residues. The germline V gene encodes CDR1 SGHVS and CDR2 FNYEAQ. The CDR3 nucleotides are TGTGCCAGCAGCTCTGGCCGGGGAGATGAGCAGTTCTTC. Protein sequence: CASSSGRGDEQFF.

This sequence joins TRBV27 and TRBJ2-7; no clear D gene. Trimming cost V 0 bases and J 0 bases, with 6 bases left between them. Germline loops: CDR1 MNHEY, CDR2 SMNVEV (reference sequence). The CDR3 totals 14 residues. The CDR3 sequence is CASSLSLSSYEQYF. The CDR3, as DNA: TGTGCCAGCAGTTTATCCCTGAGCTCCTACGAGCAGTACTTC.

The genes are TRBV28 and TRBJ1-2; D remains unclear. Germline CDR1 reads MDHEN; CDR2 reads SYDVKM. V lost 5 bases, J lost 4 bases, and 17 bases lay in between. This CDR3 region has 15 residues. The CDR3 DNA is TGTGCCAGCAGTCCCGATTGGGAGGTTCCCTATGGCTACACCTTC. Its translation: CASSPDWEVPYGYTF.

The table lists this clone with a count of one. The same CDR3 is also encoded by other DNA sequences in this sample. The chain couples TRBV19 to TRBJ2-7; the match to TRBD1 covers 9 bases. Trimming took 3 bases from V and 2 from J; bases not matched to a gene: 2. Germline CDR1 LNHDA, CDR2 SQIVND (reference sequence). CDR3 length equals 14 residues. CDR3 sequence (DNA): TGTGCCAGTAGTATTGGGACAGGGACCTACGAGCAGTACTTC. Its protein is CASSIGTGTYEQYF.

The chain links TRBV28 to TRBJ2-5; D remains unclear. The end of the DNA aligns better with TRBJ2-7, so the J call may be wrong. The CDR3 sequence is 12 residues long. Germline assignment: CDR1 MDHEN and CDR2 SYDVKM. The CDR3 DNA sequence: TGTGCCAGCAGTTTTGGGGCCTACGAGCAGTACTTC. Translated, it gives CASSFGAYEQYF.

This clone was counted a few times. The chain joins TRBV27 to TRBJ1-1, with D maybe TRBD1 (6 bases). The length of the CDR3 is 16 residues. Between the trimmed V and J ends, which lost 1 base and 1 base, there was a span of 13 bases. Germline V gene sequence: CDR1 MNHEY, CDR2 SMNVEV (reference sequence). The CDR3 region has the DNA TGTGCCAGCAGTTTATGGGGGGGCGGGGGGAACACTGAAGCTTTCTTT. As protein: CASSLWGGGGNTEAFF.

CDR3 bases: TGTGCCAGCAGCTACCTGGGACAGGGGGTTTCACCCCTCCACTTT. It codes for CASSYLGQGVSPLHF. V usage is TRBV7-9 and J usage is TRBJ1-6; 11 bases are shared with TRBD1. The length of the CDR3 is 15 residues. The trim removed 4 bases at V and 9 bases at J, leaving 5 bases unmatched. Germline lookup yields CDR1 SEHNR and CDR2 FQNEAQ (reference sequence).

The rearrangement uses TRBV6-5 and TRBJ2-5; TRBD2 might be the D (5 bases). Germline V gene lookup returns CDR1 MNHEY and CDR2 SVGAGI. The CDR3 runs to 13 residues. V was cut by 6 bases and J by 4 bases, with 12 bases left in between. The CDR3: CASRGIALETQYF. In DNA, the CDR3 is TGTGCCAGCAGGGGGATAGCGTTAGAGACCCAGTACTTC.

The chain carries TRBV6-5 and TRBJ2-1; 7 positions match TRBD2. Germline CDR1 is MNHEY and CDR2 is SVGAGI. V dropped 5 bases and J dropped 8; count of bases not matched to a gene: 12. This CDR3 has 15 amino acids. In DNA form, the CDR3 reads TGTGCCAGCAGTCCCCTGGGCGGGGGAGGAGATGAGCAGTTCTTC. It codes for CASSPLGGGGDEQFF.

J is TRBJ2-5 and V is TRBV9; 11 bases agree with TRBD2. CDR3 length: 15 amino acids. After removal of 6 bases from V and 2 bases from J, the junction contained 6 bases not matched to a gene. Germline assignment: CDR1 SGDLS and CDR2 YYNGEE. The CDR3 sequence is CASTLAGGRQETQYF. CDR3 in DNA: TGTGCCAGCACCCTAGCGGGGGGCCGACAAGAGACCCAGTACTTC.

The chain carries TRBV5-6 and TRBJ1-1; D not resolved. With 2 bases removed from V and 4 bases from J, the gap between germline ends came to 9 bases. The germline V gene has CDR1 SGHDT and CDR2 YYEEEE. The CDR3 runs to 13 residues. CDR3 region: CASSFGVGTEAFF. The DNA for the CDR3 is TGTGCCAGCAGCTTTGGGGTGGGCACTGAAGCTTTCTTT.

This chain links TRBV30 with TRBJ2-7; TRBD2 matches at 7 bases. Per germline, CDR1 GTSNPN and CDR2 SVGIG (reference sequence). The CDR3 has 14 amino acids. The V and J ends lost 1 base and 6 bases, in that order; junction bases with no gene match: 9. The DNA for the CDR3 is TGTGCCTGGAGTGAGGCTAGCGGATTCTCCGAGCAGTACTTC. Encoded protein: CAWSEASGFSEQYF.